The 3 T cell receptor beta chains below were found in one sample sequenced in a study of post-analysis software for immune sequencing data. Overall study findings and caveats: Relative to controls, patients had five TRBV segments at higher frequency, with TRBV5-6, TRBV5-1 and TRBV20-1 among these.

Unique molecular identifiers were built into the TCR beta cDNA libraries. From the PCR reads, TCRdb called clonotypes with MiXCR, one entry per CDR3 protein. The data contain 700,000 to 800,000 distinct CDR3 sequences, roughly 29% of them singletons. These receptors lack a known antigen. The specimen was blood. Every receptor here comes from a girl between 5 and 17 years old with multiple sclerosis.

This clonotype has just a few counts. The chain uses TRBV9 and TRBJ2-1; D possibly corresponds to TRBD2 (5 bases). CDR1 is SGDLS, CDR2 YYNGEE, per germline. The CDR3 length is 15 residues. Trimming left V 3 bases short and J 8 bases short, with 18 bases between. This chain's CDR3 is CASSGTRRMVDEQFF. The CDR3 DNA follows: TGTGCCAGCAGCGGAACTAGGCGGATGGTTGATGAGCAGTTCTTC.

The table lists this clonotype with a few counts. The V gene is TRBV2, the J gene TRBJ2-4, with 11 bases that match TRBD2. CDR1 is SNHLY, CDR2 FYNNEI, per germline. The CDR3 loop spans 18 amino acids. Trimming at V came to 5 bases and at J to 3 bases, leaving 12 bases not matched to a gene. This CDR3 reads CASSNVAGGPVDKNIQYF. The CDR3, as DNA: TGTGCCAGCAGTAATGTAGCGGGAGGGCCGGTGGACAAAAACATTCAGTACTTC.

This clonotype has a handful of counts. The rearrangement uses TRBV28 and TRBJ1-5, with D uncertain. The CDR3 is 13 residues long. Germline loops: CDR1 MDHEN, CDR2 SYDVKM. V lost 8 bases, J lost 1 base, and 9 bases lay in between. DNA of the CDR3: TGTGCCAGCGATGGAATGAGCAATCAGCCCCAGCATTTT. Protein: CASDGMSNQPQHF.